The text below deals with one TCR beta chain. Sequencing used immunoSEQ multiplex PCR; TCRdb keeps in-frame clones, though not all of them. This sample has 2 million to 3 million clones, with 93% found just once. This record belongs to a study of shared clonotypes between healthy human individuals. This CDR3 has 15 amino acids. Germline-derived CDR1 and CDR2 are LGHNA and YNFKEQ. The junction had 3 bases not matched to a gene; V was cut back by 4 bases and J by 0 bases. Sequenced input: naive CD4+ T cells from PBMCs. As for subset: CD45RA+ positively selected. The V and J genes are TRBV4-2 and TRBJ1-3; 7 positions match TRBD1. This clonotype was obtained from a man aged 18 to 30 in good health. Some clones in this sample may be carry-over from other donors' samples. The CDR3 is CASSLDRVSGNTIYF. Written as DNA, the CDR3 is TGTGCCAGCAGCCTCGACAGGGTCTCTGGAAACACCATATATTTT.